This entry lists 22 T cell receptor beta chains sequenced from one sample in a study of cytomegalovirus exposure and HLA in healthy donors. A multiplex PCR was run with 60 Vbeta primers and 13 Jbeta primers. The data were produced by immunoSEQ multiplex PCR, yet TCRdb's version contains in-frame clones alone and is incomplete. The sample comprises 100,000 to 150,000 clones, 80% to 85% of which are singletons, and 2.2% rests with the top ten. The specimen sequenced was PBMCs. The source is a woman in her 40s in good health and CMV-seronegative.

V usage is TRBV11-2 and J usage is TRBJ2-7; possibly TRBD1 for D (5 bases). Germline V CDR1 and CDR2: SGHAT, FQNNGV. V lost 3 bases, J lost 4 bases, and 19 bases lay in between. This CDR3 is built from 16 residues. Here the CDR3 reads CASSFGQGRTQYEQYF. The CDR3, as DNA: TGTGCCAGCAGCTTTGGGCAGGGTCGGACCCAGTACGAGCAGTACTTC.

This chain uses TRBV5-1 with TRBJ2-1; TRBD2 agrees at 9 bases. Germline V gene lookup returns CDR1 SGHRS and CDR2 YFSETQ. This CDR3 spans 15 amino acids. Germline trimming cut 5 bases from V and 6 bases from J; bases unmatched to any gene: 9. This chain's CDR3 is CASSSIAGDLNEQFF. The CDR3 DNA reads TGCGCCAGCAGTTCTATAGCGGGAGACCTCAATGAGCAGTTCTTC.

The J gene is TRBJ1-4, the V gene TRBV5-1, with D possibly being TRBD1 (5 bases). The CDR3 sequence is 15 residues long. Germline V lookup: CDR1 SGHRS, CDR2 YFSETQ. The ends were cut back, 0 bases at V and 5 bases at J, with 11 bases in the middle. CDR3 region: CASSLEAGGNEKLFF. The CDR3 nucleotides are TGCGCCAGCAGCTTGGAGGCTGGGGGGAATGAAAAACTGTTTTTT.

This clone appeared a single time. The V call is TRBV5-1, the J call TRBJ2-3; the match to TRBD2 covers 11 bases. J gave up 3 bases and V 3 bases, and 6 bases lay outside the gene matches. The V gene's germline CDR1 is SGHRS and CDR2 YFSETQ. This CDR3 has 16 residues. The CDR3 protein is CASSSDGTSGTDTQYF. CDR3 in DNA: TGCGCCAGCAGCTCAGATGGGACTAGCGGAACAGATACGCAGTATTTT.

This clone has just a few counts. The chain recombines TRBV2 with TRBJ1-3; D is perhaps TRBD1 (6 bases). V lost 6 bases and J 4 bases, leaving 22 bases between the germline ends. The length of the CDR3 is 17 residues. Germline V gives CDR1 SNHLY, CDR2 FYNNEI. The CDR3 region is CASRAMPGTIKGNTIYF. The CDR3 nucleotides read TGTGCCAGCAGGGCAATGCCCGGGACAATCAAAGGAAACACCATATATTTT.

Here the CDR3 DNA reads TGTGCCAGCAGCTTAGTGCGGAGTTATGGCTACACCTTC. It yields the protein CASSLVRSYGYTF. J is TRBJ1-2 and V is TRBV7-2; D call uncertain. Germline loops: CDR1 SGHTA, CDR2 FQGNSA. V was clipped by 1 base and J by 5 bases, with 8 bases between them. The CDR3 loop spans 13 amino acids.

The chain uses TRBV11-2 and TRBJ2-7, with 11 bases fitting TRBD2. Trimming at V came to 4 bases and at J to 6 bases, leaving 8 bases not matched to a gene. The CDR3 contains 15 residues. CDR1 is SGHAT and CDR2 is FQNNGV in the germline V gene. Written as DNA, the CDR3 is TGTGCCAGCAGCTCGAGACTAGCGGGATCGGGCGAGCAGTACTTC. Translating gives CASSSRLAGSGEQYF.

This chain joins TRBV5-1 and TRBJ2-5; D may be TRBD1 (7 bases). Trimming took 0 bases from V and 4 from J, leaving 13 bases between them. The CDR3 covers 15 residues. CDR1 and CDR2 (germline): SGHRS, YFSETQ. The CDR3 is CASSLGSGGIETQYF. The CDR3 bases are TGCGCCAGCAGCTTGGGTTCAGGGGGGATAGAGACCCAGTACTTC.

The V and J genes are TRBV7-9 and TRBJ1-1, with a weak D call TRBD1 (5 bases). With 3 bases removed from V and 1 base from J, the gap between germline ends came to 18 bases. Germline-derived CDR1 and CDR2 are SEHNR and FQNEAQ (reference sequence). CDR3 length equals 17 residues. The CDR3 DNA reads as TGTGCCAGCAGCTTTCAGTTGCTGGACACGGCGAACACTGAAGCTTTCTTT. This translates into CASSFQLLDTANTEAFF.

The V and J genes are TRBV5-1 and TRBJ2-2; TRBD2 aligns across 12 bases. The CDR3 contains 16 residues. Unmatched junction bases numbered 3, after V lost 2 bases and J lost 4 bases. Germline V gene sequence: CDR1 SGHRS, CDR2 YFSETQ. The CDR3, as DNA: TGCGCCAGCAGCTTACTAGCGGGAGGACTCACCGGGGAGCTGTTTTTT. This codes for CASSLLAGGLTGELFF.

The chain is built from TRBV21-1 and TRBJ2-1; the table names TRBD2, a call not compared with the DNA. TRBV21-1 is a pseudogene segment. The CDR3 has 15 amino acids. CDR3 amino acids: CASSAQRGPVNEQFF. CDR3 in DNA: TGTGCCAGCAGTGCCCAGCGGGGGCCGGTCAATGAGCAGTTCTTC.

This chain links TRBV27 with TRBJ2-3, with 10 bases lining up with TRBD2. The V segment lost 3 bases and the J segment 2 bases; nucleotides outside the gene matches: 5. The CDR3 has 16 residues. Germline V gives CDR1 MNHEY, CDR2 SMNVEV (reference sequence). The CDR3 loop is CASSFGLAVNTDTQYF. In nucleotides, the CDR3 is TGTGCCAGCAGTTTCGGACTAGCGGTGAACACAGATACGCAGTATTTT.

The chain employs TRBV7-2 and TRBJ2-2, with a weak D call TRBD2 (5 bases). The V end was cut by 7 bases, the J end by 8 bases, with 14 bases between. The CDR3 consists of 13 residues. Germline loops: CDR1 SGHTA, CDR2 FQGNSA. The chain's CDR3 is CASNDGPGGELFF. The DNA of the CDR3 is TGTGCCAGCAACGACGGTCCGGGGGGGGAGCTGTTTTTT.

A few counts support this clone. CDR3: CASRETGGATEAFF. The CDR3 nucleotides read TGTGCCAGCAGAGAAACAGGGGGCGCGACTGAAGCTTTCTTT. The rearrangement links TRBV2 to TRBJ1-1; TRBD1 aligns across 9 bases. In germline, CDR1 is SNHLY, CDR2 FYNNEI. This CDR3 has 14 residues. Trimming took 6 bases from V and 5 from J; bases not matched to a gene: 7.

This chain joins TRBV10-3 and TRBJ1-5; 10 bases align to TRBD1. Trimming at V came to 0 bases and at J to 2 bases, leaving 10 bases not matched to a gene. The CDR3 loop spans 19 amino acids. Germline V gene data show CDR1 as ENHRY and CDR2 as SYGVKD. The CDR3 reads CAISESIVAGTGGNQPQHF. CDR3 bases: TGTGCCATCAGTGAGTCGATAGTAGCCGGGACAGGGGGCAATCAGCCCCAGCATTTT.

V is TRBV6-6 and J is TRBJ2-1; no clear D gene. Trimming took off 7 bases at V and 1 base at J, with 8 bases between the two ends. The CDR3 covers 13 residues. The germline V gene encodes CDR1 MNHNY and CDR2 SVGAGI (reference sequence). CDR3 region: CASTESSYNEQFF. The DNA of the CDR3 is TGTGCCAGCACCGAGAGTTCCTACAATGAGCAGTTCTTC.

V is TRBV19 and J is TRBJ2-7; D not certain. The CDR3 loop spans 14 amino acids. Germline lookup yields CDR1 LNHDA and CDR2 SQIVND (reference sequence). V lost 3 bases and J 0 bases, leaving 9 bases between the germline ends. The DNA for the CDR3 is TGTGCCAGTAGTATTTCCGATAGCTCCTACGAGCAGTACTTC. This sequence encodes CASSISDSSYEQYF.

V is TRBV7-2 and J is TRBJ2-1; TRBD2 aligns across 7 bases. V gave up 1 base and J gave up 3 bases; unmatched junction bases: 9. The CDR3 is 17 amino acids. Germline CDR1 and CDR2: SGHTA and FQGNSA. The CDR3 sequence is CASSLEPPLAIYNEQFF. For the CDR3, the DNA is TGTGCCAGCAGCTTAGAACCCCCACTAGCGATCTACAATGAGCAGTTCTTC.

This chain links TRBV5-1 with TRBJ2-6; tentative D call: TRBD2 (5 bases). Trimming left V 1 base short and J 2 bases short, with 10 bases between. Germline V CDR1 and CDR2: SGHRS, YFSETQ. The CDR3 runs 16 residues. The CDR3 DNA reads TGCGCCAGCAGCTTGTCGGGGTTCCCTGGGGCCAACGTCCTGACTTTC. Its protein product is CASSLSGFPGANVLTF. The variable domain in full, completed from reference TRBV5-1 and TRBJ2-6, reads KAGVTQTPRYLIKTRGQQVTLSCSPISGHRSVSWYQQTPGQGLQFLFEYFSETQRNKGNFPGRFSGRQFSNSRSEMNVSTLELGDSALYLCASSLSGFPGANVLTFGAGSRLTVL.

This clone was counted a single time. V and J are TRBV30 and TRBJ1-2; D is unclear. Germline V gene sequence: CDR1 GTSNPN, CDR2 SVGIG (reference sequence). Trimming took off 4 bases at V and 0 bases at J, with 9 bases between the two ends. The CDR3 loop spans 13 amino acids. Here the CDR3 DNA reads TGTGCCTGGATGGGCCCTCCTAACTATGGCTACACCTTC. It yields the protein CAWMGPPNYGYTF. The full variable domain, completed using reference TRBV30 and TRBJ1-2, is SQTIHQWPATLVQPVGSPLSLECTVEGTSNPNLYWYRQAAGRGLQLLFYSVGIGQISSEVPQNLSASRPQDRQFILSSKKLLLSDSGFYLCAWMGPPNYGYTFGSGTRLTVV.

V usage is TRBV11-2 and J usage is TRBJ2-7; 9 bases fit TRBD2. Germline V gene data show CDR1 as SGHAT and CDR2 as FQNNGV. The junction had 5 bases not matched to a gene; V was cut back by 4 bases and J by 4 bases. This CDR3 region has 14 residues. This chain's CDR3 is CASSSTSGRYEQYF. The CDR3 DNA sequence: TGTGCCAGCAGCTCGACTAGCGGCCGTTACGAGCAGTACTTC.

The chain couples TRBV18 to TRBJ1-5, with 7 bases identical to TRBD1. V lost 6 bases and J lost 2; bases outside the gene matches: 10. Germline lookup yields CDR1 KGHSH and CDR2 LQKENI. The CDR3 is made up of 16 amino acids. The CDR3 nucleotides are TGTGCCAGCTCCGGTGGAACAGGGGAAGGCAATCAGCCCCAGCATTTT. It encodes CASSGGTGEGNQPQHF.